This T cell receptor (beta chain) was found in a study of response to subunit inactivated influenza vaccine. Study-wide points: Every seasonal influenza vaccination brings in few new T cells, the authors suggested.

This clonotype was found a few times. Its cognate antigen is unknown. In TCRdb, the RT-PCR reads were re-called with MiXCR into one record per CDR3 protein. The profile covers 650,000 to 700,000 distinct CDR3 sequences, with 15% to 19% appearing a single time and 9.5% to 13% taken by the ten largest. The V and J ends lost 4 bases and 1 base, in that order; junction bases with no gene match: 1. In germline, CDR1 is DFQATT, CDR2 SNEGSKA (reference sequence). The CDR3 is 14 residues long. V usage is TRBV20-1 and J usage is TRBJ2-7, with 13 bases matching TRBD2. This TCR was recovered from a man in his fifties who received an inactivated influenza vaccine. The specimen comprised PBMCs from blood, sampled 11 to 12 days after vaccination. CDR3 loop: CSAMGLAGSYEQYF. Written as DNA, the CDR3 is TGCAGTGCTATGGGACTAGCGGGATCCTACGAGCAGTACTTC.